What follows are 12 T cell receptor beta chains derived from one specimen sequenced in a study of human T cells and chemical hapten exposure (dated by TCRdb to the early 2020s). Library preparation used RACE. TCRdb records NextSeq 500 as the sequencer. In TCRdb, the public reads were trimmed at Q25 with fastp and aligned with MiXCR, with productive beta chains retained. When rows share a CDR3 protein, they turn into one entry using the most common DNA and genes. This sample has 35,000 to 50,000 distinct CDR3 sequences in its table, and more than 9% of those were observed once. 11% to 15% of the sample rests with the top ten. The label giving this sample's time point can be read as: patch test 2, 6 weeks after DPC sensitization. Interpreted using the paper, the treatment or condition label stands for: therapeutic diphenylcyclopropenone sensitization with weekly scalp DPC. Total RNA was extracted from unfractionated whole blood collected in Tempus Blood RNA tubes.

The input for sequencing was whole blood, taken in connection with sensitization to the hapten diphenylcyclopropenone (DPC). All receptors derive from a woman in her 30s with alopecia areata. Some clones in this sample may be carry-over from other donors' samples.

A few counts support this clonotype. The genes are TRBV4-3 and TRBJ2-4; TRBD2 aligns across 11 bases. The CDR3 is made up of 17 amino acids. Germline CDR1 LGHNA, CDR2 YSLEER. With 5 bases clipped from V and 8 bases from J, the junction kept 14 bases outside the gene matches. The CDR3 is CASSANLTSGDRDIQYF. In DNA, the CDR3 is TGCGCCAGCAGCGCCAACCTGACTAGCGGGGATCGGGACATTCAGTACTTC.

The V call is TRBV19, the J call TRBJ2-5, with TRBD2 as a possible D gene (5 bases). The ends were cut back, 8 bases at V and 2 bases at J, with 9 bases in the middle. The CDR3 is 12 residues long. Germline V lookup: CDR1 LNHDA, CDR2 SQIVND (reference sequence). The CDR3 DNA reads TGTGCCAGTTCGGGGTCTCAAGAGACCCAGTACTTC. Its translation: CASSGSQETQYF. The full variable domain, rest sourced from reference TRBV19 and TRBJ2-5, is DGGITQSPKYLFRKEGQNVTLSCEQNLNHDAMYWYRQDPGQGLRLIYYSQIVNDFQKGDIAEGYSVSREKKESFPLTVTSAQKNPTAFYLCASSGSQETQYFGPGTRLLVL.

The V gene is TRBV3-1, the J gene TRBJ2-1; maybe TRBD2 (6 bases). Trimming removed 0 bases from V and 3 bases from J, with 12 bases in between. Germline loops: CDR1 LGHDT, CDR2 YNNKEL (reference sequence). The CDR3 loop spans 16 amino acids. CDR3 sequence reads: CASSQDFGGVYNEQFF. The CDR3 DNA is TGTGCCAGCAGCCAAGATTTTGGCGGGGTCTACAATGAGCAGTTCTTC.

This clonotype was observed a handful of times. The chain joins TRBV12-3 or TRBV12-4 to TRBJ2-3; no reliable D call. CDR3 length: 14 amino acids. V was cut by 6 bases and J by 3 bases, with 13 bases left in between. CDR3 DNA sequence: TGTGCCAGCAGCTCGGGCCTACAGACAGATACGCAGTATTTT. Its protein is CASSSGLQTDTQYF.

This clonotype was recorded at least ten times. The rearrangement joins TRBV20-1 to TRBJ1-5, with TRBD1 as a possible D gene (6 bases). In germline, CDR1 is DFQATT, CDR2 SNEGSKA (reference sequence). Between the trimmed V and J ends, which lost 5 bases and 7 bases, there was a span of 12 bases. The CDR3 covers 12 residues. In DNA, the CDR3 is TGCAGTGCTCAGGACAGTCCCCAGCCCCAGCATTTT. Protein: CSAQDSPQPQHF.

This clonotype came up a few times. The gene calls are TRBV4-3 and TRBJ1-5; D is uncertain. The germline CDR1 and CDR2 sequences are LGHNA and YSLEER. V was pared by 0 bases and J by 6 bases, with 15 bases between. The CDR3 runs 16 residues. The CDR3 reads CASSQEWSAPGQPQHF. DNA for the CDR3: TGCGCCAGCAGCCAAGAATGGTCAGCCCCCGGTCAGCCCCAGCATTTT.

This clonotype appeared many times. The chain joins TRBV4-3 to TRBJ2-3; D is perhaps TRBD2 (6 bases). Germline CDR1 reads LGHNA; CDR2 reads YSLEER. V dropped 3 bases and J dropped 4 bases, with 8 bases sitting between them. CDR3 length equals 13 residues. This CDR3 reads CASSQEGADTQYF. DNA for the CDR3: TGCGCCAGCAGCCAGGAGGGCGCAGATACGCAGTATTTT.

This clonotype appeared a few times. The chain couples TRBV19 to TRBJ1-1, with D hard to call. V lost 6 bases and J lost 1, with 12 bases in between. Germline V CDR1 and CDR2: LNHDA, SQIVND (reference sequence). This CDR3 has 14 residues. This chain's CDR3 is CASSWGRPNTEAFF. DNA for the CDR3: TGTGCCAGTAGCTGGGGTCGGCCGAACACTGAAGCTTTCTTT.

A few counts support this clonotype. CDR3 amino acids: CATSDLSPGASGLSYNEQFF. CDR3 sequence (DNA): TGTGCCACCAGTGATTTGTCCCCGGGGGCTAGCGGATTATCCTACAATGAGCAGTTCTTC. The chain carries TRBV24-1 and TRBJ2-1; D is possibly TRBD2 (7 bases). The germline CDR1 and CDR2 sequences are KGHDR and SFDVKD. This CDR3 spans 20 amino acids. Trimming stripped 0 bases from V and 1 base from J, with 21 bases between.

This clonotype was seen only a few times. The chain joins TRBV18 to TRBJ2-7, with D unclear. This CDR3 contains 14 residues. Trimming pared 2 bases from V and 6 bases from J, leaving 14 bases between. Germline CDR1 KGHSH, CDR2 LQKENI. CDR3 DNA: TGTGCCAGCTCACCAGGTCTCCCCCCCTCCGAGCAGTACTTC. This encodes CASSPGLPPSEQYF.

The rearrangement uses TRBV2 and TRBJ2-7; TRBD1 matches at 9 bases. This CDR3 is built from 13 residues. The V and J ends lost 4 bases and 2 bases, in that order; junction bases with no gene match: 0. The germline CDR1 and CDR2 sequences are SNHLY and FYNNEI. The CDR3 nucleotides read TGTGCCAGCAGTGGGGACAGGGCCTACGAGCAGTACTTC. It is translated as CASSGDRAYEQYF.

Many counts were recorded for this clonotype. This chain connects TRBV7-3 to TRBJ2-5, with 9 bases aligning to TRBD1. The germline V gene has CDR1 SGHTA and CDR2 FQGTGA. The J segment lost 4 bases and the V segment lost 5 bases, leaving 2 bases of the junction unmatched. This CDR3 spans 13 amino acids. In DNA form, the CDR3 reads TGTGCCAGCAGCCGGGGACAGGGAGAGACCCAGTACTTC. Its protein is CASSRGQGETQYF.